The rows below give T cell receptor beta chains drawn from one sample of a study of shared clonotypes between healthy human individuals. Clones were read by immunoSEQ multiplex PCR, and TCRdb kept only the in-frame ones, dropping some. The sample includes roughly 2.5 million clones, around nine tenths of them seen just once. The sequenced sample was naive CD4+ T cells sorted from blood. These receptors all come from a man aged 18-30 years in good health. The CDR3 runs from the conserved cysteine through the conserved F or W. D genes are given only for firm matches. A row's size may be missing; if present it is once, few, many or a size class.

abundance,v_gene,j_gene,len,d_gene,CDR3nt,CDR3aa
NA,TRBV7-9,TRBJ2-7,14,TRBD2,TGTGCCAGCAGCGCGGGACTAGACTCCTACGAGCAGTACTTC,CASSAGLDSYEQYF
NA,TRBV6-5,TRBJ2-5,16,TRBD2,TGTGCCAGCAGTTACTCTGGGGGACTAGGACAAGAGACCCAGTACTTC,CASSYSGGLGQETQYF
NA,TRBV14,TRBJ1-1,13,NA,TGTGCCAGCAGCCAATTTCGAAACACTGAAGCTTTCTTT,CASSQFRNTEAFF
NA,TRBV7-6,TRBJ2-5,15,TRBD1,TGTGCCAGCAGCCCACTGGGACAGGTTATCGAGACCCAGTACTTC,CASSPLGQVIETQYF
NA,TRBV7-2,TRBJ2-5,14,TRBD2,TGTGCCAGCAGCGCCACTAGCGGGGGAGAGACCCAGTACTTC,CASSATSGGETQYF
NA,TRBV18,TRBJ2-2,16,NA,TGTGCCAGCTCACCAACACTAGTCGATATAACCGGGGAGCTGTTTTTT,CASSPTLVDITGELFF
NA,TRBV7-2,TRBJ2-7,13,NA,TGTGCCAGCAGCCCCGCCGGGATCTACGAGCAGTACTTC,CASSPAGIYEQYF
NA,TRBV7-9,TRBJ2-3,13,NA,TGTGCCAGCAGCTTCCAGGAATGGGATACGCAGTATTTT,CASSFQEWDTQYF
NA,TRBV18,TRBJ2-7,16,TRBD1,TGTGCCAGCTCATTCGGACAGGGGATCGGCTCCTACGAGCAGTACTTC,CASSFGQGIGSYEQYF
NA,TRBV19,TRBJ1-1,15,NA,TGTGCCAGTAACAGACAGAAACCTATGAACACTGAAGCTTTCTTT,CASNRQKPMNTEAFF
NA,TRBV2,TRBJ1-2,16,TRBD1,TGTGCCAGCAGTGAAGGACACAGGGGGGTTAACTATGGCTACACCTTC,CASSEGHRGVNYGYTF
once,TRBV11-2,TRBJ2-2,14,NA,TGTGCCAGCAGCTTAGCTGGAGGGGCCGGGGAGCTGTTTTTT,CASSLAGGAGELFF
NA,TRBV6-5,TRBJ2-7,14,TRBD2,TGTGCCAGCAGCTATACTAGCGGCGGCTACGAGCAGTACTTC,CASSYTSGGYEQYF
NA,TRBV25-1,TRBJ1-5,16,NA,TGTGCCAGCAGTGAATTTTCGCCGGGTGTAGGTCAGCCCCAGCATTTT,CASSEFSPGVGQPQHF
NA,TRBV27,TRBJ1-3,14,NA,TGTGCCAGCAGTCCTACACTACGGGGAAACACCATATATTTT,CASSPTLRGNTIYF
NA,TRBV7-2,TRBJ2-5,14,NA,TGTGCCAGCTCCCCTCAGGGGAGGGAAGAGACCCAGTACTTC,CASSPQGREETQYF
NA,TRBV28,TRBJ1-5,15,TRBD1,TGTGCCAGCAGGTTAGAACAGGGGTGGAATCAGCCCCAGCATTTT,CASRLEQGWNQPQHF